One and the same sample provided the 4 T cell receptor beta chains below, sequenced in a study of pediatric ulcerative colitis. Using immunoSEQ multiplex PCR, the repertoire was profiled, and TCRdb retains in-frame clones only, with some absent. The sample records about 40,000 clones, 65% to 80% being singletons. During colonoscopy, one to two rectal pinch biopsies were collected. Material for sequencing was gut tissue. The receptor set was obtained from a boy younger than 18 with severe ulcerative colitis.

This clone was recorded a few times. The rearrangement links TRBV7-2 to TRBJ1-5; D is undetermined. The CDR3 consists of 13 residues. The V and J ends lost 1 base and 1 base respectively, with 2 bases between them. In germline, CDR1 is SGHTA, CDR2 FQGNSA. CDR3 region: CASSLDSNQPQHF. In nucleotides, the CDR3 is TGTGCCAGCAGCTTAGACAGCAATCAGCCCCAGCATTTT.

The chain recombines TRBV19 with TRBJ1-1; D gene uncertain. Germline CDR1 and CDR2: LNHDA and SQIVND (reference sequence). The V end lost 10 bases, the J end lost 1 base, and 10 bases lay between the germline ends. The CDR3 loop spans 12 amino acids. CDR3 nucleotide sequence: TGTGCCACCTCCGAGGGGAACACTGAAGCTTTCTTT. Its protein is CATSEGNTEAFF. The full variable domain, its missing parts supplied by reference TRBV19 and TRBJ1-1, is DGGITQSPKYLFRKEGQNVTLSCEQNLNHDAMYWYRQDPGQGLRLIYYSQIVNDFQKGDIAEGYSVSREKKESFPLTVTSAQKNPTAFYLCATSEGNTEAFFGQGTRLTVV.

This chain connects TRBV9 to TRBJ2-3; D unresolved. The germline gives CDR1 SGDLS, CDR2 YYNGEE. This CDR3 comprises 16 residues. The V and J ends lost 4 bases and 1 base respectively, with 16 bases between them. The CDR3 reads CASSPEARYGTDTQYF. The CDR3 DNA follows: TGTGCCAGCAGCCCTGAAGCTAGGTACGGCACAGATACGCAGTATTTT.

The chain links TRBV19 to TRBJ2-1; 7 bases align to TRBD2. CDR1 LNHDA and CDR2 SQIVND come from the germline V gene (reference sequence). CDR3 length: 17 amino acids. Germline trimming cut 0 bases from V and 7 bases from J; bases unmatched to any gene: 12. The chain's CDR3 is CASSIDPQGGLRNEQFF. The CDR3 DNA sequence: TGTGCCAGTAGTATAGATCCCCAGGGAGGGTTAAGGAATGAGCAGTTCTTC. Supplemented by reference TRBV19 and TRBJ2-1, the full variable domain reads DGGITQSPKYLFRKEGQNVTLSCEQNLNHDAMYWYRQDPGQGLRLIYYSQIVNDFQKGDIAEGYSVSREKKESFPLTVTSAQKNPTAFYLCASSIDPQGGLRNEQFFGPGTRLTVL.